The present T cell receptor (beta chain) was sequenced within a study of shared clonotypes between healthy human individuals (dated by TCRdb to the early 2020s). Regarding the complete study: The cohort comprised two women and a few men aged 18 to 49 years. For each donor, three plates each were used for CD4 naive and CD4 memory, two plates were used for CD8 naive, and one plate was used for CD8 memory. To estimate repertoire size and how much clonotypes are shared between individuals, the study performed deep sequencing of blood TCR repertoires from five healthy adults. To increase sequencing depth and limit assay-specific biases, different laboratories used diverse techniques to prepare libraries and sequence TCR repertoires. Leukapheresis yielded between about 0.94 and 8.9 billion PBMCs per donor. General findings and caveats noted by the study authors: Sharing across several donors was observed for roughly 5.4% of naive CD4, over 3% of naive CD8, over 2% of memory CD4, and around 0.44% of memory CD8 clonotypes. Compared with non-shared clonotypes, the clonotypes found in all four sorted-subset donors had higher generation probabilities. Incomplete sequencing was indicated by rarefaction of sorted-subset datasets, despite the large sequencing depth. Pairwise subsampling indicated that sequencing depth was expected to affect the degree of clonotype sharing among donors. Sampling was restricted to blood, and TCR repertoires in tissue are likely to differ from TCR repertoires in blood. The small number of donors limited the genetic and exposure-history diversity represented. Estimated clonotype richness was generally larger for naive than for memory subsets.

A remark on this clone: What this receptor recognizes is not known. It has no much larger one-base neighbor in the sample; base qualities were not kept.

Using the deep immunoSEQ assay, multiplex PCR amplified TCR CDR3 regions from genomic DNA. Extracted genomic DNA from each cell subset was spread evenly across all wells of several immunoSEQ 96-well plates, with each plate serving as a replicate. For sorted subsets, 200 to 250 ng genomic DNA, equal to about 30,000 T cell genomes, was loaded into each replicate PCR. Purified libraries were quantified with a Qubit 3.0 fluorometer, sized on a Bioanalyzer 2100, and re-quantified with the KAPA Library Quantification kit. Every immunoSEQ 96-well plate was sequenced on a separate single-read 150-cycle Illumina NextSeq 550 flow cell. As for the original processing: The immunoSEQ output contained only junctional sequences without quality scores, so filtering could not match that applied to full-length reads. To assign V/J genes and CDR3, sequences were annotated using PyIR, a Python wrapper for IgBLAST v1.9, with IMGT germline references. Reads with weak V/J assignments (E-value above 1e-6), missing CDR3, stop codons, out-of-frame junctions, or ambiguous translated residues were removed. V3J clonotypes were defined as sequences sharing an identical inferred V gene, J gene, and CDR3 amino acid sequence. Percentage overlap between repertoires was calculated by dividing the number of shared unique clonotypes by the size of the smaller repertoire. Repertoire richness was assessed with RTK rarefaction, the Chao1 estimator, and Recon v2.1 estimates of unobserved clonotypes. OLGA was used to compute generation probabilities for all TCRbeta clonotypes that the gDNA method yielded from a few donors. The immuneACCESS repertoire file appears here via TCRdb, limited to in-frame rearrangements. These files lack a portion of the clones; in checked studies, under half of the deficit traces to unresolved V genes, and the cause of the others is not known. V, J and clone size reflect that table, while D and trimming were determined from the DNA. The sample table records more than 1.2 million clones; about 98.5% of these occur just once. The top ten clonotypes cover 0.36% of the sample.

There are 14 amino acids in the CDR3, from cysteine to phenylalanine inclusive. The CDR3 DNA has 42 bases and is translated from base 1. Looking up the germline V gene (reference sequence) yields CDR1 MNHEY and CDR2 SMNVEV. The junction shows trimming of 2 bases on V and 7 bases on J, and the gene matches do not reach 4 bases of it. The donors were healthy, HIV-negative adults with no recently reported acute infections or vaccinations. Every donor was a Caucasian adult living in Nashville, Tennessee, USA. CD4+ T cells were enriched by magnetic negative selection, after which naive cells were positively selected on CD45RA and the negative fraction was taken as the memory subset. Blood was collected by leukapheresis, and PBMCs were isolated by Ficoll-Histopaque density gradient centrifugation and then cryopreserved in liquid nitrogen vapor phase. Analytical flow cytometry was used to check the purity and quantity of every magnetically sorted T cell population. Each sorted fraction had its genomic DNA isolated and then quantified by UV absorbance on a Nanodrop 2000c.

The chain employs TRBV27 and TRBJ1-5; TRBD1 fits 8 bases in the junction. This sequence originates from a young man in good health. What was sequenced was naive CD4+ T cells sorted from blood. The cell subset or site label for this specimen denotes: CD45RA+ positively selected. Read as DNA, the sequence is TGTGCCAGCAGTTTAGTACAGGGGGTACAGCCCCAGCATTTT. This codes for CASSLVQGVQPQHF.